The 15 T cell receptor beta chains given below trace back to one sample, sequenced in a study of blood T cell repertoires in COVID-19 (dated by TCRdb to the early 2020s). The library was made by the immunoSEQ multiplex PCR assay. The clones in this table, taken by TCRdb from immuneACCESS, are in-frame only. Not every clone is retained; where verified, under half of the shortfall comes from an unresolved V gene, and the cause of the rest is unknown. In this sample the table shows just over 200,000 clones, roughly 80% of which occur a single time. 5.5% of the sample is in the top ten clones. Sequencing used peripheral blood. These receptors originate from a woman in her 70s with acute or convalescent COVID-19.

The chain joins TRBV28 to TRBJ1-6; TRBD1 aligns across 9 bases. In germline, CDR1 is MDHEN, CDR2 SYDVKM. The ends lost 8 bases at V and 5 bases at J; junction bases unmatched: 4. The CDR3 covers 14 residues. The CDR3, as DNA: TGTGCCAGCGGGGGGACAGGGAATAATTCACCCCTCCACTTT. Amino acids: CASGGTGNNSPLHF.

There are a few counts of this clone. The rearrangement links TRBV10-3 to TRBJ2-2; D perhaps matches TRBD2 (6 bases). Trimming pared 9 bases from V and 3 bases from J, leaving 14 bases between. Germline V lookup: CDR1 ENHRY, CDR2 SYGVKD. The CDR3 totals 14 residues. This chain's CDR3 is CAIPGRTDTGELFF. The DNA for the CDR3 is TGTGCCATTCCAGGGAGGACGGACACCGGGGAGCTGTTTTTT.

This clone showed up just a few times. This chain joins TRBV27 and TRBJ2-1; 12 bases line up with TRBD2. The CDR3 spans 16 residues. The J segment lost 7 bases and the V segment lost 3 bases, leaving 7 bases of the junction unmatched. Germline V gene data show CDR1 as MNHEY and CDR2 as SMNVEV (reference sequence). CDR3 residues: CASSFLAGGPGNEQFF. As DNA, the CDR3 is TGTGCCAGCAGTTTCCTAGCGGGAGGGCCGGGAAATGAGCAGTTCTTC.

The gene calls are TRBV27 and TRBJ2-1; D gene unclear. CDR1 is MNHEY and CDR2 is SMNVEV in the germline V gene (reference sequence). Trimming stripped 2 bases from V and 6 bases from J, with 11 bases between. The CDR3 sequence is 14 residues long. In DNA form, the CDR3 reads TGTGCCAGCAGTTTAAGTCTAGAGGTCAATGAGCAGTTCTTC. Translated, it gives CASSLSLEVNEQFF.

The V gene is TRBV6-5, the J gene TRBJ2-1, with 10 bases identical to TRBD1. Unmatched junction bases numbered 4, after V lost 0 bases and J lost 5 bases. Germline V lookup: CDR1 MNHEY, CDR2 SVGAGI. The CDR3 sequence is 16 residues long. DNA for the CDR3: TGTGCCAGCAGTTACTCGATAGGGACAGGGGACAATGAGCAGTTCTTC. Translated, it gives CASSYSIGTGDNEQFF.

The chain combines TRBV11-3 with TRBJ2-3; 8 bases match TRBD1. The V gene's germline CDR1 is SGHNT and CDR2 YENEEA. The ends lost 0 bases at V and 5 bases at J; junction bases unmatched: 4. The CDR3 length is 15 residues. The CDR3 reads CASSLEGQGLDTQYF. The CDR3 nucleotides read TGTGCCAGCAGCTTAGAAGGACAGGGATTAGATACGCAGTATTTT.

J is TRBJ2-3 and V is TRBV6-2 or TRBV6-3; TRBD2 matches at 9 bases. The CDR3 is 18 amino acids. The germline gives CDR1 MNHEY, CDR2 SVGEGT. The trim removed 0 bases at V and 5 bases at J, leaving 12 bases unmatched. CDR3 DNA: TGTGCCAGCAGTTACTCGTCCAGTGTAGCGGGAGTCCAAGATACGCAGTATTTT. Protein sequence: CASSYSSSVAGVQDTQYF.

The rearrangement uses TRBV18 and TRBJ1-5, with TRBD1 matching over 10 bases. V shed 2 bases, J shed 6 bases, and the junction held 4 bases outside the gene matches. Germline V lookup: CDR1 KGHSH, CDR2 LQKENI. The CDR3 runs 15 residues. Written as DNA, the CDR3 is TGTGCCAGCTCACCAGGGACAGGGGCGGTTCAGCCCCAGCATTTT. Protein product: CASSPGTGAVQPQHF.

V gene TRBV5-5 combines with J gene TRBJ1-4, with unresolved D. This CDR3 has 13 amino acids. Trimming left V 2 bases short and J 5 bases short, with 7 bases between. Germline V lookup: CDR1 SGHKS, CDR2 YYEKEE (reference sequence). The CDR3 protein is CASSFSGNEKLFF. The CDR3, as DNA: TGTGCCAGCAGCTTTTCGGGGAATGAAAAACTGTTTTTT.

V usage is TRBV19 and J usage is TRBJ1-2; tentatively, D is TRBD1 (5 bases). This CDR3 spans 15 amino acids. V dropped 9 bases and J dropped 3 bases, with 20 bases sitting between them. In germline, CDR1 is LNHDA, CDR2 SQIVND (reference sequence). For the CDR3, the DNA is TGTGCCAGCGTCGCCGGACACCCCTCATACTATGGCTACACCTTC. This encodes CASVAGHPSYYGYTF. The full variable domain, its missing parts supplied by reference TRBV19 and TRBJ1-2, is DGGITQSPKYLFRKEGQNVTLSCEQNLNHDAMYWYRQDPGQGLRLIYYSQIVNDFQKGDIAEGYSVSREKKESFPLTVTSAQKNPTAFYLCASVAGHPSYYGYTFGSGTRLTVV.

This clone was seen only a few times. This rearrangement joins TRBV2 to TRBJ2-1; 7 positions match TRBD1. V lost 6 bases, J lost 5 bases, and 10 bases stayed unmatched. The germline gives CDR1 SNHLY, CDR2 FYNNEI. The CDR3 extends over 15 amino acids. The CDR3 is CASSLDRSSDNEQFF. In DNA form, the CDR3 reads TGTGCCAGCAGCCTGGACAGGTCGTCGGACAATGAGCAGTTCTTC.

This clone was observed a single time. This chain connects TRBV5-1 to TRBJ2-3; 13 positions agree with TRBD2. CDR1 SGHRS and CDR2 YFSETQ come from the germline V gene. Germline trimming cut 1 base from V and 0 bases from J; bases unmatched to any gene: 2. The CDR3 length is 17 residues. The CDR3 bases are TGCGCCAGCAGCTTGCAACTAGCGGGAGGGAGCACAGATACGCAGTATTTT. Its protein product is CASSLQLAGGSTDTQYF.

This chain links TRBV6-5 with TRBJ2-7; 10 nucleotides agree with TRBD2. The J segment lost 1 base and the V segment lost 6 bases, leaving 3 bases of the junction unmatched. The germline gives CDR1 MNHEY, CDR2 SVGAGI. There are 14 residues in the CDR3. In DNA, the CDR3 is TGTGCCAGCAGCCTACTAGCGGGATCCTACGAGCAGTACTTC. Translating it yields CASSLLAGSYEQYF.

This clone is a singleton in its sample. CDR3 DNA sequence: TGTGCCACCAGTATTCCGGGAGGTGGGGGAGATACGCAGTATTTT. This gives the protein CATSIPGGGGDTQYF. This chain connects TRBV24-1 to TRBJ2-3; TRBD2 matches at 7 bases. V lost 6 bases and J lost 5; bases outside the gene matches: 10. This CDR3 comprises 15 residues. Looked up from germline, CDR1 is KGHDR and CDR2 is SFDVKD.

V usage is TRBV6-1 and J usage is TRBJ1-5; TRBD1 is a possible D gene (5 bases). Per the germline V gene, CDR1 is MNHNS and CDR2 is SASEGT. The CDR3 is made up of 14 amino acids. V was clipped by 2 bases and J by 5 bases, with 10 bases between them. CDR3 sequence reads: CASSEFGGDQPQHF. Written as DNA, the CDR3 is TGTGCCAGCAGTGAATTCGGGGGTGATCAGCCCCAGCATTTT.